This T cell receptor beta chain was documented in a study of blood T cell repertoires in COVID-19. Study-level information: Nucleic acid was either cDNA or gDNA, and it came from T cells, B-cell-depleted T cells, or PBMCs.

Using immunoSEQ multiplex PCR, the repertoire was profiled, and TCRdb retains in-frame clones only, with some absent. Found here are hundreds of thousands of clones, around 88% of them singletons; the top ten hold approximately 6%. This receptor was taken from a man older than 75 with acute or convalescent COVID-19. Sequenced: peripheral blood.

The CDR3: CASSPTRRSGANVLTF. CDR3 sequence (DNA): TGTGCCAGCAGCCCGACACGCCGCTCTGGGGCCAACGTCCTGACTTTC. The V call is TRBV5-6, the J call TRBJ2-6; D unclear. Trimming removed 4 bases from V and 0 bases from J, with 11 bases in between. This CDR3 is built from 16 residues. Per germline, CDR1 SGHDT and CDR2 YYEEEE.